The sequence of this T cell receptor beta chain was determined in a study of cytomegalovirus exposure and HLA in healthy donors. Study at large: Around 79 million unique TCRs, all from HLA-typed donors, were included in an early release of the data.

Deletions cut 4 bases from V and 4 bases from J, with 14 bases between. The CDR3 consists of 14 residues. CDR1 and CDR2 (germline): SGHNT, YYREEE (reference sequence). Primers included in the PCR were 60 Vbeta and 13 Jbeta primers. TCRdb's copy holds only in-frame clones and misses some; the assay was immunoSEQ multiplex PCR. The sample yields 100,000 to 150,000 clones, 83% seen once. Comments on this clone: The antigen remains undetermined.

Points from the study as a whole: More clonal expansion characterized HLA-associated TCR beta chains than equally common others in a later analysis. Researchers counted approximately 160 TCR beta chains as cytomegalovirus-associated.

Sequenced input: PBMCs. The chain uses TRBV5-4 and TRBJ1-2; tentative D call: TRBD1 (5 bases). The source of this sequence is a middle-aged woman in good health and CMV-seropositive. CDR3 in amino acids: CASSHPTEFYGYTF. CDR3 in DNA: TGTGCCAGCAGCCACCCGACAGAATTCTATGGCTACACCTTC.